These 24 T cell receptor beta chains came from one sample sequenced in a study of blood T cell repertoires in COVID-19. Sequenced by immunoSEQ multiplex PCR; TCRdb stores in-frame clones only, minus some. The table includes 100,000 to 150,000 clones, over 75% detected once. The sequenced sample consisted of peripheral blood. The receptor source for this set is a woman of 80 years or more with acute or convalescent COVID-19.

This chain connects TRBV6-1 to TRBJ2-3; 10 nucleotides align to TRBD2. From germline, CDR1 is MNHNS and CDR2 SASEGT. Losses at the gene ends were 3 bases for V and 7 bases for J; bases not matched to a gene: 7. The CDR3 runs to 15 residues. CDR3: CASSDTSGAWNTQYF. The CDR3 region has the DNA TGTGCCAGCAGTGACACTAGCGGGGCGTGGAATACGCAGTATTTT.

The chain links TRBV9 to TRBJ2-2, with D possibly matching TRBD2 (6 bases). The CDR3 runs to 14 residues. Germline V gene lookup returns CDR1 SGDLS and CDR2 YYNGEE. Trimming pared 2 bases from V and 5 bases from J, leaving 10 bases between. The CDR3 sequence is CASSVGTFTGELFF. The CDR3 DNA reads TGTGCCAGCAGCGTCGGGACTTTTACCGGGGAGCTGTTTTTT.

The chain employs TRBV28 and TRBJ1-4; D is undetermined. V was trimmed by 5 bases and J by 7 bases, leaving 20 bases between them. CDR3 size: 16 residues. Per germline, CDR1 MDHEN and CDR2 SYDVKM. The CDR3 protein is CASSPLGGLGAEKLFF. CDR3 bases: TGTGCCAGCAGTCCGTTGGGAGGGTTGGGAGCTGAAAAACTGTTTTTT.

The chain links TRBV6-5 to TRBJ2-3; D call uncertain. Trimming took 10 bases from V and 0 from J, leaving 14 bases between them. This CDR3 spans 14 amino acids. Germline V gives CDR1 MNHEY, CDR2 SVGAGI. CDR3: CAIPRGTSTDTQYF. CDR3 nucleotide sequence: TGTGCCATCCCCCGCGGCACTAGCACAGATACGCAGTATTTT.

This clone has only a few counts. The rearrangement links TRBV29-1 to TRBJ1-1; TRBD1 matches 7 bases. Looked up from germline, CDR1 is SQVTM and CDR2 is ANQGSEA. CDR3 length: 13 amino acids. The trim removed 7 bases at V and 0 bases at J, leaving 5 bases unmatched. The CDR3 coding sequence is TGCAGCGATCTACAGGGGTTGAACACTGAAGCTTTCTTT. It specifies CSDLQGLNTEAFF.

The chain's CDR3 is CASSLILAGGPSTYNEQFF. DNA for the CDR3: TGTGCCAGCAGCTTAATTTTAGCGGGGGGCCCCTCCACCTACAATGAGCAGTTCTTC. The chain carries TRBV7-3 and TRBJ2-1; 10 bases align to TRBD2. The germline V gene encodes CDR1 SGHTA and CDR2 FQGTGA. The CDR3 loop spans 19 amino acids. With V trimmed by 1 base and J by 2 bases, 11 bases remained unmatched.

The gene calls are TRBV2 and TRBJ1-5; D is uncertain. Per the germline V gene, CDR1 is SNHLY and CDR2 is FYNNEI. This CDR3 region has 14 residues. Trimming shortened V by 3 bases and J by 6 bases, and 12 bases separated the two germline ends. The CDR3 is CASSDYPSGQPQHF. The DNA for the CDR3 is TGTGCCAGCAGTGACTATCCGTCGGGTCAGCCCCAGCATTTT. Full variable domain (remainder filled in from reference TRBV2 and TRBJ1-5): EPEVTQTPSHQVTQMGQEVILRCVPISNHLYFYWYRQILGQKVEFLVSFYNNEISEKSEIFDDQFSVERPDGSNFTLKIRSTKLEDSAMYFCASSDYPSGQPQHFGDGTRLSIL.

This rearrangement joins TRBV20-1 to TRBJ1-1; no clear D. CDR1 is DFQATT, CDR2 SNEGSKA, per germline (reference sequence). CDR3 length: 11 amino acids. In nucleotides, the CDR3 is TGCAGGGCCACGGGAGGCACTGAAGCTTTCTTT. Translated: CRATGGTEAFF.

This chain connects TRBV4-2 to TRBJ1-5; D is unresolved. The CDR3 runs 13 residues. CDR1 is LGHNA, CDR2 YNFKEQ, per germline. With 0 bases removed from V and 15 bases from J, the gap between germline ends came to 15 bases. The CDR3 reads CASSQDSETVRHF. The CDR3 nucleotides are TGTGCCAGCAGCCAAGACTCGGAGACGGTTCGGCATTTT.

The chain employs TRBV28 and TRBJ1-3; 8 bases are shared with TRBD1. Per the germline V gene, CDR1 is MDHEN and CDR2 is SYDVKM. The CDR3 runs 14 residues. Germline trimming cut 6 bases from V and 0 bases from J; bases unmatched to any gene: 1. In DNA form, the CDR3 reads TGTGCCAGCAGCAGGGGGCTCTCTGGAAACACCATATATTTT. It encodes CASSRGLSGNTIYF.

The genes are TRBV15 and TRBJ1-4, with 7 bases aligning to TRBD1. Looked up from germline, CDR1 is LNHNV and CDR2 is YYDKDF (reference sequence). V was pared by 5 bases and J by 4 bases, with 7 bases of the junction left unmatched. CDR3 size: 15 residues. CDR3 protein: CATSDRDVINEKLFF. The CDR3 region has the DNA TGTGCCACCAGCGACAGGGATGTTATTAATGAAAAACTGTTTTTT.

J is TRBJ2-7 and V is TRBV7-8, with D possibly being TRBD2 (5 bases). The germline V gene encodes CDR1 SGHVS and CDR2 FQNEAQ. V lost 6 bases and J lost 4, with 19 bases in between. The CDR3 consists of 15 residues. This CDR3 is CASRQTPGSTYEQYF. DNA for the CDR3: TGTGCCAGCAGACAGACTCCGGGATCAACATACGAGCAGTACTTC. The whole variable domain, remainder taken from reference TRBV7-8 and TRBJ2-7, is GAGVSQSPRYKVAKRGQDVALRCDPISGHVSLFWYQQALGQGPEFLTYFQNEAQLDKSGLPSDRFFAERPEGSVSTLKIQRTQQEDSAVYLCASRQTPGSTYEQYFGPGTRLTVT.

The CDR3 DNA follows: TGTGCCAGCAGTTCAGGGGGTCGCGGCTATGGCTACACCTTC. This encodes CASSSGGRGYGYTF. The chain combines TRBV27 with TRBJ1-2; the match to TRBD1 covers 7 bases. The J segment lost 4 bases and the V segment lost 4 bases, leaving 6 bases of the junction unmatched. Germline V CDR1 and CDR2: MNHEY, SMNVEV (reference sequence). The CDR3 length is 14 residues.

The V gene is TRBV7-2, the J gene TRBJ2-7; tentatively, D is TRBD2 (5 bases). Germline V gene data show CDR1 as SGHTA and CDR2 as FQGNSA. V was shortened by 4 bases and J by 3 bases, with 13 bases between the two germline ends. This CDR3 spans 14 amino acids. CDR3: CASSSSGNHYEQYF. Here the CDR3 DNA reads TGTGCCAGCAGCTCCTCGGGAAACCACTACGAGCAGTACTTC.

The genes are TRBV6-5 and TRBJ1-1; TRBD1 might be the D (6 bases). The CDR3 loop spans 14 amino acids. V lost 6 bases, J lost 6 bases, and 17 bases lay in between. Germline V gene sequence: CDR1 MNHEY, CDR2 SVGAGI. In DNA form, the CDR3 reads TGTGCCAGCAGCGACAGGTCCCAGGTGGCTGAAGCTTTCTTT. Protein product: CASSDRSQVAEAFF.

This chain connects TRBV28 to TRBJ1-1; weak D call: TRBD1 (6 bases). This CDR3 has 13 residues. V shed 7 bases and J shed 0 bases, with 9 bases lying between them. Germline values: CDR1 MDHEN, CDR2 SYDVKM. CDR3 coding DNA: TGTGCCAGCACGGACAGATTGAACACTGAAGCTTTCTTT. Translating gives CASTDRLNTEAFF.

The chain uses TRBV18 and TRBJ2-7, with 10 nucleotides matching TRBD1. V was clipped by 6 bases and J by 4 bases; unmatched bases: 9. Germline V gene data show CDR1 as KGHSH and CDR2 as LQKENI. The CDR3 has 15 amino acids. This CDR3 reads CASSPRQGAKYEQYF. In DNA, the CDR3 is TGTGCCAGCTCCCCTAGACAGGGGGCGAAGTACGAGCAGTACTTC. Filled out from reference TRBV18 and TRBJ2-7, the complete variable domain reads NAGVMQNPRHLVRRRGQEARLRCSPMKGHSHVYWYRQLPEEGLKFMVYLQKENIIDESGMPKERFSAEFPKEGPSILRIQQVVRGDSAAYFCASSPRQGAKYEQYFGPGTRLTVT.

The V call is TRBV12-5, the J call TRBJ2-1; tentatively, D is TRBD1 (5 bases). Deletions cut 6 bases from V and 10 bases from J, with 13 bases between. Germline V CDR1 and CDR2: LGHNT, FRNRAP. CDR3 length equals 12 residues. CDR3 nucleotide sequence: TGTGCTAGTGGGCTAGGGGTAGGCGAGCAGTTCTTC. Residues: CASGLGVGEQFF.

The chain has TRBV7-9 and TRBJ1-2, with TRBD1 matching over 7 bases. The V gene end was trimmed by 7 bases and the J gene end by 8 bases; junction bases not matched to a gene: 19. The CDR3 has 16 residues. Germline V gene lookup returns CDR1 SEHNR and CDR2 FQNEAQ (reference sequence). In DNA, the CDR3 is TGTGCCAGCACCGAAGTGGGGAGAGACAGGGATGCCGGCTACACCTTC. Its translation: CASTEVGRDRDAGYTF.

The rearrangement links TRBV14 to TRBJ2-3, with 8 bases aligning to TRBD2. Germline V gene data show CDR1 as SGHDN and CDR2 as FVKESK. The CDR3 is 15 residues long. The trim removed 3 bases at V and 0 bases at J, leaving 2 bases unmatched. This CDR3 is CASSQKRGSTDTQYF. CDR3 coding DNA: TGTGCCAGCAGCCAGAAGCGGGGGAGCACAGATACGCAGTATTTT. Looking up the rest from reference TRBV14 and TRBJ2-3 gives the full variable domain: EAGVTQFPSHSVIEKGQTVTLRCDPISGHDNLYWYRRVMGKEIKFLLHFVKESKQDESGMPNNRFLAERTGGTYSTLKVQPAELEDSGVYFCASSQKRGSTDTQYFGPGTRLTVL.

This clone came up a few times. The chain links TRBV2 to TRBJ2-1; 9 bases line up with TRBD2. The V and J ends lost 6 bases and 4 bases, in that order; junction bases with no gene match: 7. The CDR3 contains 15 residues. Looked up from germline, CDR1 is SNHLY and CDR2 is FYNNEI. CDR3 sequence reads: CASRGLAGIYNEQFF. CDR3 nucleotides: TGTGCCAGCAGGGGTCTAGCGGGGATATACAATGAGCAGTTCTTC.

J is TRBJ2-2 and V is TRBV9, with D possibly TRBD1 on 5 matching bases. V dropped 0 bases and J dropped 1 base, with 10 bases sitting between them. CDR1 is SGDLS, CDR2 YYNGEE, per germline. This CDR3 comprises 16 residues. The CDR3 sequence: CASSVGGLQNTGELFF. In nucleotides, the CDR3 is TGTGCCAGCAGCGTAGGGGGCTTACAGAACACCGGGGAGCTGTTTTTT.

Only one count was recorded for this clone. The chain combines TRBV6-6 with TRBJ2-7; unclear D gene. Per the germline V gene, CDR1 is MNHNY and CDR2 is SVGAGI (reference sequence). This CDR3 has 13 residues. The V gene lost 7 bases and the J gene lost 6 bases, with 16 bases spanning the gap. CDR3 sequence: CASTPQTSTEQYF. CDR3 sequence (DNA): TGTGCCAGCACCCCCCAGACATCGACCGAGCAGTACTTC.

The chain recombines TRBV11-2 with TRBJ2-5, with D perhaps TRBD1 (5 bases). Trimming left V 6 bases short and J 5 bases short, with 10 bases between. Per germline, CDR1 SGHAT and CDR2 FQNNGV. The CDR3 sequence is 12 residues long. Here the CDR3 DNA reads TGTGCCAGCAGTCCCAACAGGGAGACCCAGTACTTC. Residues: CASSPNRETQYF.